Described below is a single T cell receptor (beta chain) sequence and its context. The sample originates from a study of blood T cell repertoires in COVID-19. Study-level information: COVID-19 samples from acute and convalescent phases originated in the United States, Italy and Spain.

The authors' processing: Estimates of nucleated cell counts were drawn from the amplification of reference gene primers. Assay: immunoSEQ multiplex PCR; the TCRdb copy retains only in-frame clones and omits some. For V, J and clone size, that table is used; D and trimming come from the DNA. The profile shows about 200,000 clones, 80% to 90% of them singletons. Those enrolled, adults aged 18 to 89 years, came from around 24 US areas. Within the 2 weeks before study entry, each person in the exposed group met a COVID-19 case. V gave up 1 base and J gave up 5 bases, with 14 bases separating them. Germline V CDR1 and CDR2: ENHRY, SYGVKD. This CDR3 has 15 residues.

Sequenced: PBMCs or T cells enriched from blood (not recorded which). This clonotype was obtained from a woman in her twenties or thirties who had been exposed to COVID-19. This rearrangement joins TRBV10-3 to TRBJ1-2; D is possibly TRBD1 (6 bases). CDR3: CAISEYRDGRYGYTF. CDR3 sequence (DNA): TGTGCCATCAGTGAGTACAGGGATGGCCGGTATGGCTACACCTTC.